What follows is one TCR beta chain and its context. No cognate antigen has been identified for it. The input lacks base qualities; no much larger clone sits a single base away. The germline V gene provides CDR1 SNHLY and CDR2 FYNNEI. The CDR3 sequence holds 13 residues, the cysteine and phenylalanine included. Just the 39-base CDR3 DNA is kept, in frame starting at base 1. The germline ends are 10 bases apart after V is trimmed by 5 bases and J by 2 bases. Whole blood was collected in K2EDTA tubes by collaborating institutions according to the institutions' own protocols. For TCRbeta analysis, collaborators shipped samples as frozen whole blood, isolated PBMCs, or DNA extracted from either of those sample types. These data originate in a study of blood T cell repertoires in COVID-19 (dated by TCRdb to 2019 to 2021). For the study in its entirety: Collaborator samples came from the United States, Italy and Spain and covered acute and convalescent phases of COVID-19. The prospective study material was composed of cDNA or gDNA derived from T cells, B-cell-depleted T cells, or PBMCs. Subjects who had been exposed to COVID-19, were actively infected with it, or had recovered from it provided the deeply sampled blood TCRbeta repertoires that made up the dataset. The repertoires were released in a freely available public database meant as a resource for research on the immune response to SARS-CoV-2. Samples were obtained from the ongoing ImmuneRACE study (first 160 participants) and from 1,200 or so subjects provided by 6 global collaborators. Nearly every sample came with metadata listing a de-identified subject ID, COVID-19 status, age in years and sex. Where available, HLA class I and class II types were obtained from metadata supplied by the sample provider rather than from assay-based typing. Broader findings and caveats from the paper: Clinical and demographic metadata were provided uncurated, with the amount varying by source and participant.

TCRbeta CDR3 regions were amplified from genomic DNA by means of the immunoSEQ Assay, a bias-controlled multiplex PCR. The original methods were these. Nucleated cell counts per sample were estimated from amplification of reference gene primers within the assay. To quantify the absolute abundance of each unique TCRbeta CDR3 rearrangement, sequence reads were collapsed and filtered. Productive Simpson clonality was computed per sample as the square root of Simpson's diversity index over productive rearrangements. This immuneACCESS table, as held by TCRdb, lists in-frame sequences with V and J called but not all clones. Of the missing ones, under half trace to an unresolved V gene in checked studies; the others have no known cause. V, J and clone size derive from that table, while D and trimming were established from the DNA sequence. The sample table contains 55,000 to 70,000 clones; only one count was recorded for around 87% of them. The ten largest clones capture roughly 7% of the sample.

This clonotype was obtained from a man in his fifties or sixties with acute or convalescent COVID-19. In this chain, TRBV2 is recombined with TRBJ2-7; a tentative D match to TRBD1 spans 6 bases. Material for sequencing was peripheral blood. At the DNA level, the sequence is TGTGCCAGCAGTCCGGACAGAACCTACGAGCAGTACTTC. This sequence encodes CASSPDRTYEQYF.